These T cell receptor beta chains were read from a single sample in a study of T-cell reconstitution after alpha-beta-depleted transplantation in children. TCRdb called the PCR reads again in MiXCR, with one record for every CDR3 protein. Of 250,000 to 350,000 distinct CDR3 sequences listed, 9.9% are singletons. The sequencing here drew on PBMCs from the stem cell graft donor, taken from the stem cell graft. Receptors originate from a human donor who donated a stem cell graft to a child with SCID. The CDR3 runs from the conserved cysteine through the conserved F or W. The D gene is left open where the match is weak. The size of a clone is reported for some rows only, either as once, few or many, or as a class for expanded clones.

J: TRBJ1-1; D: TRBD1; size: many; V: TRBV7-9; DNA: TGTGCCAGCAGCTTAGTCGTAGGGGGCAGGGAAGCTTTCTTT; CDR3: CASSLVVGGREAFF
J: TRBJ2-7; D: TRBD2; size: many; V: TRBV18; DNA: TGTGCCAGCTCACCCGGGACTAGCGGATCCTACGAGCAGTACTTC; CDR3: CASSPGTSGSYEQYF
J: TRBJ2-7; D: .; size: .; V: TRBV7-9; DNA: TGTGCGCTCGGCAGCTACGAGCAGTACTTC; CDR3: CALGSYEQYF
J: TRBJ1-2; D: .; size: .; V: TRBV3-1; DNA: TGTGCCAGCAGCCAAAAGTTCGAGACAAGGGATGGCTACACCTTC; CDR3: CASSQKFETRDGYTF
J: TRBJ2-2; D: .; size: few; V: TRBV5-1; DNA: TGCGCCAGCAGCGCGTCCGGGCCGCCCAACACCGGGGAGCTGTTTTTT; CDR3: CASSASGPPNTGELFF
J: TRBJ2-2; D: TRBD2; size: many; V: TRBV6-5; DNA: TGTGCCAGCAGGGTACTAGCGAACGCCGGGGAGCTGTTTTTT; CDR3: CASRVLANAGELFF
J: TRBJ2-3; D: TRBD2; size: many; V: TRBV5-1; DNA: TGCGCCAGCAGCTTGGCCCTAGGCGGGGGAACAGATACGCAGTATTTT; CDR3: CASSLALGGGTDTQYF
J: TRBJ2-1; D: .; size: .; V: TRBV29-1; DNA: TGCAGCGTGGGGCCTTCCTACAATGAGCAGTTCTTC; CDR3: CSVGPSYNEQFF
J: TRBJ2-1; D: .; size: .; V: TRBV5-5; DNA: TGTGCCAGCAGCACTCTAGGGGGGAGCTCCTACAATGAGCAGTTCTTC; CDR3: CASSTLGGSSYNEQFF
J: TRBJ1-3; D: .; size: .; V: TRBV18; DNA: TGTGCCAGCTCACCGACACAGGGCCGCTCTGGAAACACCATATATTTT; CDR3: CASSPTQGRSGNTIYF
J: TRBJ1-6; D: TRBD1; size: few; V: TRBV6-1; DNA: TGTGCCAGCAGAGCTGACAGGGGTTCCTATAATTCACCCCTCCACTTT; CDR3: CASRADRGSYNSPLHF
J: TRBJ2-1; D: .; size: .; V: TRBV20-1; DNA: TGCAGTGCTAGTTATTTCGGGGGCTCCCTCTACAATGAGCAGTTCTTC; CDR3: CSASYFGGSLYNEQFF
J: TRBJ2-1; D: .; size: .; V: TRBV12-5; DNA: TGTGCTAGTGGTTTGGTCGCCGACAATGAGCAGTTCTTC; CDR3: CASGLVADNEQFF
J: TRBJ1-1; D: .; size: few; V: TRBV6-5; DNA: TGTGCCAGCAGTTTCTTCCCAGGTAACACTGAAGCTTTCTTT; CDR3: CASSFFPGNTEAFF
J: TRBJ2-7; D: .; size: .; V: TRBV13; DNA: TGTGCCAGCAGCTTCGGTCAGGCCTCCTACGAGCAGTACTTC; CDR3: CASSFGQASYEQYF
J: TRBJ2-5; D: .; size: .; V: TRBV18; DNA: TGTGCCAGCTCACCACAAAGACAAGAGACCCAGTACTTC; CDR3: CASSPQRQETQYF
J: TRBJ2-3; D: .; size: many; V: TRBV10-3; DNA: TGTGCCATCAGGTGGGCGGGGAACACAGATACGCAGTATTTT; CDR3: CAIRWAGNTDTQYF
J: TRBJ2-5; D: TRBD1; size: many; V: TRBV29-1; DNA: TGCAGCGTGGGGAGACAGGGTCGGAGCCAAGAGACCCAGTACTTC; CDR3: CSVGRQGRSQETQYF
J: TRBJ2-7; D: .; size: .; V: TRBV9; DNA: TGTGCCAGCAGTGTTTGGGAAGAGCAGTACTTC; CDR3: CASSVWEEQYF
J: TRBJ2-5; D: .; size: many; V: TRBV5-1; DNA: TGTGCCAGCAGCTTGACTAGCCAAGAGACCCAGTACTTC; CDR3: CASSLTSQETQYF
J: TRBJ1-2; D: .; size: .; V: TRBV5-5; DNA: TGTGCCAGCCACCCCGGAGCGGGCACTGTCTACTATGGCTACACCTTC; CDR3: CASHPGAGTVYYGYTF
J: TRBJ2-1; D: .; size: few; V: TRBV5-1; DNA: TGCGCCAGCAGCTTGGGGGCAGCAAGTGTCAATGAGCAGTTCTTC; CDR3: CASSLGAASVNEQFF
J: TRBJ2-2; D: TRBD1; size: many; V: TRBV12-3/TRBV12-4; DNA: TGTGCCAGCAATACATGGACAGGGGGCCTAAACGGGGAGCTGTTTTTT; CDR3: CASNTWTGGLNGELFF
J: TRBJ1-5; D: TRBD1; size: few; V: TRBV19; DNA: TGTGCCAGTAGTATCGGACAGGGCAATCAGCCCCAGCATTTT; CDR3: CASSIGQGNQPQHF
J: TRBJ1-2; D: .; size: .; V: TRBV5-1; DNA: TGCGCCAGCAGCTCTGGGACACCCCCGGACTATGGCTACACCTTC; CDR3: CASSSGTPPDYGYTF
J: TRBJ1-6; D: TRBD1; size: many; V: TRBV3-1; DNA: TGTGCCAGCAGCAGAACGGGACAGGGAAGCTCACCCCTCCACTTT; CDR3: CASSRTGQGSSPLHF
J: TRBJ2-7; D: .; size: .; V: TRBV4-1; DNA: TGCGCCAGCAGCCAAGATAATTATCAGGGCGCCTCCTACGAGCAGTACTTC; CDR3: CASSQDNYQGASYEQYF
J: TRBJ1-5; D: TRBD1; size: few; V: TRBV12-3/TRBV12-4; DNA: TGTGCCAGCACCCTAGCAGGGGGTGGTCAGCCCCAGCATTTT; CDR3: CASTLAGGGQPQHF
J: TRBJ2-2; D: .; size: .; V: TRBV5-6; DNA: TGTGCCAGCAGCCTCCCGGCAGGCACGAACACCGGGGAGCTGTTTTTT; CDR3: CASSLPAGTNTGELFF
J: TRBJ2-4; D: .; size: few; V: TRBV7-9; DNA: TGTGCCAGCAGCTCTGTGACAGAGAAAAACATTCAGTACTTC; CDR3: CASSSVTEKNIQYF
J: TRBJ1-1; D: .; size: .; V: TRBV25-1; DNA: TGTGCCAGCACGCAGGGTTGGGGGACTGAAGCTTTCTTT; CDR3: CASTQGWGTEAFF
J: TRBJ2-5; D: TRBD2; size: few; V: TRBV12-3/TRBV12-4; DNA: TGTGCCAGCAGAAGAACTAGCGGGGGGAAAGGGGAGACCCAGTACTTC; CDR3: CASRRTSGGKGETQYF
J: TRBJ2-2; D: .; size: .; V: TRBV3-1; DNA: TGTGCCAGCAGCCAAGTTGGGACCAGGCCCGGGGAGCTGTTTTTT; CDR3: CASSQVGTRPGELFF
J: TRBJ2-2; D: TRBD2; size: few; V: TRBV4-1; DNA: TGCGCCAGCAGCCCCTGGACTAGCGGGGGGACCACCGGGGAGCTGTTTTTT; CDR3: CASSPWTSGGTTGELFF
J: TRBJ2-3; D: .; size: .; V: TRBV12-3/TRBV12-4; DNA: TGTGCCAGCAGTTTTGAGGGGCTCACAGATACGCAGTATTTT; CDR3: CASSFEGLTDTQYF
J: TRBJ2-1; D: TRBD1; size: few; V: TRBV7-3; DNA: TGTGCCAGCAGCACGGGACAGGGGGCAAATGAGCAGTTCTTC; CDR3: CASSTGQGANEQFF
J: TRBJ2-1; D: .; size: many; V: TRBV20-1; DNA: TGCAGTGCTAGAGTACCCGGTGGGCTCCCCGACCGATACAATGAGCAGTTCTTC; CDR3: CSARVPGGLPDRYNEQFF
J: TRBJ2-5; D: .; size: .; V: TRBV29-1; DNA: TGCAGCGTGAGGGGAGACAGAACTTACCAAGAGACCCAGTACTTC; CDR3: CSVRGDRTYQETQYF
J: TRBJ1-2; D: TRBD1; size: .; V: TRBV6-1; DNA: TGTGCCAGCAGGGATCCGGGACAGAACTATGGCTACACCTTC; CDR3: CASRDPGQNYGYTF
J: TRBJ2-2; D: TRBD1; size: few; V: TRBV7-9; DNA: TGTGCCAGCAGCTTATGGACAGGGGGCCGGACCGGGGAGCTGTTTTTT; CDR3: CASSLWTGGRTGELFF
J: TRBJ2-6; D: TRBD2; size: .; V: TRBV6-5; DNA: TGTGCCATCAGTTACTCTAGCGGGGGTACCGCTGGGGCCAACGTCCTGACTTTC; CDR3: CAISYSSGGTAGANVLTF
J: TRBJ2-2; D: .; size: .; V: TRBV20-1; DNA: TGCAGTGCTAAAGAGGGGGGGCCTGACACCGGGGAGCTGTTTTTT; CDR3: CSAKEGGPDTGELFF
J: TRBJ2-3; D: TRBD2; size: .; V: TRBV11-2; DNA: TGTGCCAGCAGCCCGAGGCGAGCGGGGGCCCGCACAGATACGCAGTATTTT; CDR3: CASSPRRAGARTDTQYF
J: TRBJ1-1; D: .; size: many; V: TRBV5-1; DNA: TGCGCCAGCAGCCATGATATGAACACTGAAGCTTTCTTT; CDR3: CASSHDMNTEAFF
J: TRBJ2-1; D: .; size: .; V: TRBV9; DNA: TGTGCCAGCAGCGTGCGACTGGCGGAGTACAATGAGCAGTTCTTC; CDR3: CASSVRLAEYNEQFF
J: TRBJ2-3; D: TRBD1; size: many; V: TRBV5-1; DNA: TGCGCCAGCAGCTTGATCCCTGCCGGGACAGGGGACGATACGCAGTATTTT; CDR3: CASSLIPAGTGDDTQYF
J: TRBJ1-5; D: .; size: many; V: TRBV2; DNA: TGTGCCAGCAGTGATGATCAGCCCCAGCATTTT; CDR3: CASSDDQPQHF
J: TRBJ1-1; D: .; size: many; V: TRBV5-1; DNA: TGCGCCAGCAGCGTTTCACAGGTTAACGCTGAAGCTTTCTTT; CDR3: CASSVSQVNAEAFF
J: TRBJ2-5; D: .; size: many; V: TRBV18; DNA: TGTGCCAGCAGCCCACAAGAGACCCAGTACTTC; CDR3: CASSPQETQYF
J: TRBJ2-2; D: .; size: many; V: TRBV12-3/TRBV12-4; DNA: TGTGCCACCTGGGACCGACCTTCCGGGGAGCTGTTTTTT; CDR3: CATWDRPSGELFF
J: TRBJ2-5; D: .; size: few; V: TRBV5-1; DNA: TGCGCCAGCAGCTTGGGGGGCATGTTGGGGCCTCAAGAGACCCAGTACTTC; CDR3: CASSLGGMLGPQETQYF
J: TRBJ2-7; D: TRBD1; size: few; V: TRBV18; DNA: TGTGCCAGCTCGACTAGAGAGGCAGGGGGCATCCAGCGGGAGCAGTACTTC; CDR3: CASSTREAGGIQREQYF
J: TRBJ2-3; D: TRBD2; size: .; V: TRBV7-3; DNA: TGTGCCAGCAGCTACCTAGCGGGGGGGGCAGATACGCAGTATTTT; CDR3: CASSYLAGGADTQYF
J: TRBJ2-7; D: .; size: once; V: TRBV4-2; DNA: TGTGCCAGCAGCCAACAGCCGGGATCTAGCCTAGAGAACGATCAGTACTTC; CDR3: CASSQQPGSSLENDQYF
J: TRBJ2-7; D: .; size: many; V: TRBV6-6; DNA: TGTGCCAGCAGGGTGGCAGACGGCGAGCAGTACTTC; CDR3: CASRVADGEQYF
J: TRBJ2-7; D: .; size: .; V: TRBV20-1; DNA: TGCAGTGCAACATTAGTAGGTACAGGAGCTTTTGGGGAGCAGTACTTC; CDR3: CSATLVGTGAFGEQYF
J: TRBJ1-1; D: TRBD1; size: few; V: TRBV29-1; DNA: TGCAGCGTTGAAGGACAGGGGATGAACACTGAAGCTTTCTTT; CDR3: CSVEGQGMNTEAFF
J: TRBJ2-1; D: .; size: many; V: TRBV20-1; DNA: TGCAGTGCTAGAGTAGATGAGCAGTTCTTC; CDR3: CSARVDEQFF
J: TRBJ1-1; D: .; size: .; V: TRBV10-3; DNA: TGTGCCATCAGTGGACCCGCGACGAACACTGAAGCTTTCTTT; CDR3: CAISGPATNTEAFF